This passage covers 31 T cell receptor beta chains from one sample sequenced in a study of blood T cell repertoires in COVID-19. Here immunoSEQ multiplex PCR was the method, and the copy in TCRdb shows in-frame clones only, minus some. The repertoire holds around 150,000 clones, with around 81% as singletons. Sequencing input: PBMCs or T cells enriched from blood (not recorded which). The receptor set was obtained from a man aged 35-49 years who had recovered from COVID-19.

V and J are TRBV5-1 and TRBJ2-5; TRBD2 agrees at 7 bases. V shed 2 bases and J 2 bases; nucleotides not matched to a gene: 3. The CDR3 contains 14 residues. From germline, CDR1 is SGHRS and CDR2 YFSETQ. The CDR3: CASSFSGGQETQYF. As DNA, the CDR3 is TGCGCCAGCAGCTTTTCGGGGGGTCAAGAGACCCAGTACTTC.

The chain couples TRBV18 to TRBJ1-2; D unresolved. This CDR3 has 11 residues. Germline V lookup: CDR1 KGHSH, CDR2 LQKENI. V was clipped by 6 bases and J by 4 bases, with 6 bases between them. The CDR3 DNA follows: TGTGCCAGCTCCGGGTTCTATGGCTACACCTTC. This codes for CASSGFYGYTF.

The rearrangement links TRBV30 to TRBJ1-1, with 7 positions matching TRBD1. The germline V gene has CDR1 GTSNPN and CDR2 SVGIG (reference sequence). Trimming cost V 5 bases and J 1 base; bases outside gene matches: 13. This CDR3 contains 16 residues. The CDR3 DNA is TGTGCCTGGGGGACAGCTATGAGTCATTCGAACACTGAAGCTTTCTTT. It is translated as CAWGTAMSHSNTEAFF.

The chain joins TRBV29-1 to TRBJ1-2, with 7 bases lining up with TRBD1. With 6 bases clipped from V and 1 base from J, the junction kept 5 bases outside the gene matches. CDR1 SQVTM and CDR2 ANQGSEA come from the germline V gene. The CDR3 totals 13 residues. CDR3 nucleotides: TGCAGCGTGGGGGGACAGAATAACTATGGCTACACCTTC. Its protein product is CSVGGQNNYGYTF.

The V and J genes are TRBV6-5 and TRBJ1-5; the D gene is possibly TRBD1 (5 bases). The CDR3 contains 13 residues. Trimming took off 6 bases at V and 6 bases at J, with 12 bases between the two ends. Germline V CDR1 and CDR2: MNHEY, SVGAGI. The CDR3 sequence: CASSGGIGQPQHF. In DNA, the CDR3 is TGTGCCAGCAGCGGGGGTATTGGTCAGCCCCAGCATTTT.

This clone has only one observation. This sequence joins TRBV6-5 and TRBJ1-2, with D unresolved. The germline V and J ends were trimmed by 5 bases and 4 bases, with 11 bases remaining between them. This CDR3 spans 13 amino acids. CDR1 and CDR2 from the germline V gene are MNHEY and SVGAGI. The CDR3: CASSQRRSYGYTF. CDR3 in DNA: TGTGCCAGCAGTCAGCGGAGGTCCTATGGCTACACCTTC.

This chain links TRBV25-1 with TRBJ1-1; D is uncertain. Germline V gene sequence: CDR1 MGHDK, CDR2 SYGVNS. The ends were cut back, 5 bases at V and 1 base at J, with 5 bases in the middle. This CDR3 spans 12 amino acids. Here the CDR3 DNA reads TGTGCCAGCAGTAGCGGGAACACTGAAGCTTTCTTT. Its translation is CASSSGNTEAFF.

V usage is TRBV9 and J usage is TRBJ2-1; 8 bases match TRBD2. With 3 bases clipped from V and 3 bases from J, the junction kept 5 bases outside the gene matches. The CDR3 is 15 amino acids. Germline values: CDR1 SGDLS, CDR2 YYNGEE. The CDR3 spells CASSGYSGVYNEQFF. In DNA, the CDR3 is TGTGCCAGCAGCGGATATAGCGGGGTCTACAATGAGCAGTTCTTC.

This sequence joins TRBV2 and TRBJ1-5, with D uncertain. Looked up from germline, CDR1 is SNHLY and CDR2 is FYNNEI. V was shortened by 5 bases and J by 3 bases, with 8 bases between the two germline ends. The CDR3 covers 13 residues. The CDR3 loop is CASSITINQPQHF. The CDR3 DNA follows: TGTGCCAGCAGTATCACTATCAATCAGCCCCAGCATTTT.

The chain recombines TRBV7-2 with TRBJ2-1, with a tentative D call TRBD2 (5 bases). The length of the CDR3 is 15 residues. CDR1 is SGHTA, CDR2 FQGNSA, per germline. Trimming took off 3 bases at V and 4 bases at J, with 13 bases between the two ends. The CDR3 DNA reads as TGTGCCAGCAGCTTGACCGGGGAGCTTTACAATGAGCAGTTCTTC. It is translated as CASSLTGELYNEQFF.

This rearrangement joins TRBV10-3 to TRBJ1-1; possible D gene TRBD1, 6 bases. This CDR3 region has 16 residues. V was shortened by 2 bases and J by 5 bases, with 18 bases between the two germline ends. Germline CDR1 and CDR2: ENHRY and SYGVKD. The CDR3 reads CAISEPPKAGATEAFF. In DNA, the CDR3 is TGTGCCATCAGTGAGCCGCCTAAGGCGGGGGCAACTGAAGCTTTCTTT.

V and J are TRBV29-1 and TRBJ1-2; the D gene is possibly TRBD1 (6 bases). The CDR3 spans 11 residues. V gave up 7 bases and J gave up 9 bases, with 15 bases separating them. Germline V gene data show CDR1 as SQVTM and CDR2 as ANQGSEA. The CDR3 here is CSAGQLLSYTF. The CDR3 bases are TGCAGCGCTGGACAGTTATTGAGCTACACCTTC.

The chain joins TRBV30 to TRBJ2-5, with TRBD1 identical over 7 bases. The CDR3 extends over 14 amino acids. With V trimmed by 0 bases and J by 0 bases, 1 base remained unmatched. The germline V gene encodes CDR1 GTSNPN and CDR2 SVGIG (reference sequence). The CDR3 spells CAWSVGTDQETQYF. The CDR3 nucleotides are TGTGCCTGGAGTGTGGGGACAGACCAAGAGACCCAGTACTTC.

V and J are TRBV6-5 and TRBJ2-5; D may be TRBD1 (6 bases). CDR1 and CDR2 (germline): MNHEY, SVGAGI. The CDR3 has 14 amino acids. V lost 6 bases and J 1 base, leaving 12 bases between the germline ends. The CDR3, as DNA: TGTGCCAGCAGCTCCGACAGGCCCCAAGAGACCCAGTACTTC. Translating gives CASSSDRPQETQYF.

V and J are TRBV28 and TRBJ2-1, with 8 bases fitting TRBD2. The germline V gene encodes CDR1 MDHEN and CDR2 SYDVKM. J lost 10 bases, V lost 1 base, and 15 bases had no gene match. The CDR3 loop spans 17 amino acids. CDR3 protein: CASSLLGGEWGLEEQFF. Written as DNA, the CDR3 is TGTGCCAGCAGTTTATTAGGGGGTGAGTGGGGACTAGAGGAGCAGTTCTTC.

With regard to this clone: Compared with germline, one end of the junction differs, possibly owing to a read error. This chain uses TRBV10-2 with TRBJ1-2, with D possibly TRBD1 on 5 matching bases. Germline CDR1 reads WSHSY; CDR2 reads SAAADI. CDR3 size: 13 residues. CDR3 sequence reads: CASSESDNSGYTF. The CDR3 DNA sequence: TGCGCCAGCAGTGAGTCGGACAACTCTGGCTACACCTTC.

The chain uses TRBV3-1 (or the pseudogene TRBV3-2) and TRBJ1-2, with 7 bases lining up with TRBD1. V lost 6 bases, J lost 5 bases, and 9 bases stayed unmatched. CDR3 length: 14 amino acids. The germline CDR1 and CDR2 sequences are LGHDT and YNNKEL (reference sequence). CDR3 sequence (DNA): TGTGCCAGCAGTCCTCAGGGGGAGGCTTATGGCTACACCTTC. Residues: CASSPQGEAYGYTF.

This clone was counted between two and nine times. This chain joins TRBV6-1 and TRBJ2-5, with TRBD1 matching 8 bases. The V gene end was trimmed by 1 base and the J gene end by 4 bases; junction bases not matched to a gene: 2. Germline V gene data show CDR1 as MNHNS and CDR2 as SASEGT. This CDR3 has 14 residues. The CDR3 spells CASSEVQGGETQYF. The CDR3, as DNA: TGTGCCAGCAGTGAAGTACAGGGGGGAGAGACCCAGTACTTC.

Here the CDR3 DNA reads TGTGCCAGCAGCTTAGGAGACAGGGGAAGAAGCAATCAGCCCCAGCATTTT. This codes for CASSLGDRGRSNQPQHF. V gene TRBV7-2 combines with J gene TRBJ1-5, with TRBD1 matching over 8 bases. V dropped 1 base and J dropped 1; count of bases not matched to a gene: 6. The V gene's germline CDR1 is SGHTA and CDR2 FQGNSA. CDR3 length: 17 amino acids.

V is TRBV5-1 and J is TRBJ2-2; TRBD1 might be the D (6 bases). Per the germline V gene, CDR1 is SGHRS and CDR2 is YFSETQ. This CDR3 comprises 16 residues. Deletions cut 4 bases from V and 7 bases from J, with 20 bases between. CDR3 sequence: CASSTTNRAAGGELFF. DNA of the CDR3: TGCGCCAGCAGCACCACCAACAGGGCGGCGGGCGGGGAGCTGTTTTTT.

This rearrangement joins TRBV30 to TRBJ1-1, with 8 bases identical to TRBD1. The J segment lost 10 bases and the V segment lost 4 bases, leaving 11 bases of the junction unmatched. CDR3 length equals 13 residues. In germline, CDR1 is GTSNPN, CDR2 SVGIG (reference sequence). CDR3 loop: CAWIGAGGDGAFF. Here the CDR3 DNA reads TGTGCCTGGATAGGGGCAGGGGGCGATGGAGCTTTCTTT.

CDR3 amino acids: CASSPRTDGYTF. The CDR3 nucleotides read TGTGCCAGCAGCCCCAGGACAGATGGCTACACCTTC. The chain uses TRBV5-5 and TRBJ1-2; TRBD1 is a possible D gene (6 bases). CDR3 length: 12 amino acids. Trimming stripped 4 bases from V and 6 bases from J, with 10 bases between. Germline V CDR1 and CDR2: SGHKS, YYEKEE (reference sequence).

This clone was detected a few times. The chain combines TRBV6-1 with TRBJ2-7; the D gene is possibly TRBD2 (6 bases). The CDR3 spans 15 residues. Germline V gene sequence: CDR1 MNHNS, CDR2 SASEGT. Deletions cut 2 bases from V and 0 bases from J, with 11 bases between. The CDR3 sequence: CASSESVGSSYEQYF. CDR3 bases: TGTGCCAGCAGTGAATCGGTCGGGAGCTCCTACGAGCAGTACTTC.

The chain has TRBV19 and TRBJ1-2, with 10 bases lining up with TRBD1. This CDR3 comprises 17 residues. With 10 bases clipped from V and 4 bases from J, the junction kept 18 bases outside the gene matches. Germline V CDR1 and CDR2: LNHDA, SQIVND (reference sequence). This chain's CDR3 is CATQPNLGTGVSYGYTF. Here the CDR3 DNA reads TGTGCCACCCAGCCAAACCTCGGGACAGGGGTATCCTATGGCTACACCTTC.

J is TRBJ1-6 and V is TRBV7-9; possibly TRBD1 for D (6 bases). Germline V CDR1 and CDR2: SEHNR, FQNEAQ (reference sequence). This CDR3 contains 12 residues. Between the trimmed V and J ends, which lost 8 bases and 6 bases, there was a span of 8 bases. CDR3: CASAQGNSPLHF. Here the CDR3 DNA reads TGTGCCAGCGCACAGGGTAATTCACCCCTCCACTTT.

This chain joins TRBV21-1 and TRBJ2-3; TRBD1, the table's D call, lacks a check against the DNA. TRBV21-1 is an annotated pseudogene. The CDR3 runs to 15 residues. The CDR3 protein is CASSSSTGGTDTQYF. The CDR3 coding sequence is TGTGCCAGCAGCTCCTCGACAGGGGGTACAGATACGCAGTATTTT.

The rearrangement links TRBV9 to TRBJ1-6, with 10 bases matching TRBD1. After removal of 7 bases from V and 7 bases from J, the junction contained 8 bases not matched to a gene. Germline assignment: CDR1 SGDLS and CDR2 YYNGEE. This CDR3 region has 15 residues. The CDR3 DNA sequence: TGTGCCAGCCGACAGGGGGCGCAGGCGAATTCACCCCTCCACTTT. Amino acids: CASRQGAQANSPLHF.

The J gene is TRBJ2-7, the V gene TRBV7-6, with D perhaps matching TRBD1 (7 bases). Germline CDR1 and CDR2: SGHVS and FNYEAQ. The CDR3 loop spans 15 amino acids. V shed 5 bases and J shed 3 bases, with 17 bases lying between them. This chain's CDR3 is CASSPGGTAGYEQYF. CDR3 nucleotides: TGTGCCAGCAGCCCCGGAGGGACAGCCGGCTACGAGCAGTACTTC.

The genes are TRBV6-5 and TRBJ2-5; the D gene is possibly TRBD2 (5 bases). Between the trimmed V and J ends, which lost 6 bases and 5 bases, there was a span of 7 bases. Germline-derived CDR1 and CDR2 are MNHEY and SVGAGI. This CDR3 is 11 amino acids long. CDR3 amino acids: CASRRAETQYF. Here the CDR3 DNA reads TGTGCCAGCAGGCGGGCGGAGACCCAGTACTTC.

CDR3 residues: CASSLIRGSEAFF. CDR3 DNA: TGTGCCAGCAGTCTGATAAGGGGGTCTGAAGCTTTCTTT. This chain links TRBV27 with TRBJ1-1; D may be TRBD1 (6 bases). V was trimmed by 5 bases and J by 6 bases, leaving 13 bases between them. From germline, CDR1 is MNHEY and CDR2 SMNVEV (reference sequence). The CDR3 has 13 residues.

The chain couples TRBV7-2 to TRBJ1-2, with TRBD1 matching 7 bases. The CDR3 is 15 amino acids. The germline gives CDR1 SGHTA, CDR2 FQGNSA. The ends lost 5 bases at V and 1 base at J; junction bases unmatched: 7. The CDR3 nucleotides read TGTGCCAGCAGCGCCTACAGGGGTAGTAACTATGGCTACACCTTC. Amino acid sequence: CASSAYRGSNYGYTF.